This T cell receptor beta chain was captured in a study of CD8 T cells in ankylosing spondylitis. Points from the study as a whole: A TCR beta motif of several highly homologous variants seemed to mark ankylosing spondylitis blood.

TCRdb independently ran MiXCR on the 5' RACE reads; one entry per CDR3 protein. The sample holds 750,000 to 850,000 distinct CDR3 sequences, 12% seen once. Germline V gene lookup returns CDR1 LGHNA and CDR2 YSLEER. V shed 0 bases, J shed 5 bases, and the junction held 8 bases outside the gene matches. CDR3 size: 16 residues. This clonotype was detected ten times or more. Its specificity is unknown. The sequencing sample was made of blood, either unsorted or a sorted T cell fraction (not recorded which). This TCR derives from a male donor with ankylosing spondylitis. This sequence joins TRBV4-3 and TRBJ2-5; 8 nucleotides align to TRBD1. CDR3 sequence (DNA): TGCGCCAGCAGCCAAGATTGGGTCAACAGGGGGGAGACCCAGTACTTC. This encodes CASSQDWVNRGETQYF.